The clone carrying this TCR beta chain was observed many times. Using unique molecular identifiers, the investigators prepared the TCRbeta library. TCRdb itself ran the PCR reads through MiXCR, one entry per CDR3 protein. The sample has some 200,000 distinct CDR3 sequences; roughly 14% are singletons. The data were obtained in a study of T-cell reconstitution after alpha-beta-depleted transplantation in children. Per germline, CDR1 DFQATT and CDR2 SNEGSKA (reference sequence). This CDR3 contains 14 residues. J gave up 4 bases and V 6 bases, and 5 bases lay outside the gene matches. The specimen comprised PBMCs from the stem cell graft donor, sampled from the stem cell graft. The sequence was collected from a human donor who donated a stem cell graft to a child with acute lymphoblastic leukemia. This chain joins TRBV20-1 and TRBJ2-2, with 10 bases lining up with TRBD1. CDR3 region: CSARTGGSTGELFF. The CDR3 region has the DNA TGCAGTGCCCGGACAGGGGGTAGCACCGGGGAGCTGTTTTTT.